By share, the clone carrying this TCR beta chain counts as medium-sized (0.01 to 0.1%). What it binds is unknown. This entry comes from a study of circulating CD8 cells and anti-PD-1 response in melanoma. Across the whole study: Non-responders showed stable or progressive disease; responders showed complete or partial response. Study outcomes and limitations: The cohort mixed treatment-naive and previously treated patients. No tumor material was available, so peptide assays assessed reactivity.

Live CD3+CD8+TCRalphabeta+ cells were sorted into four subsets by PD-1 and/or TIGIT. Germline CDR1 is SQVTM and CDR2 is ANQGSEA. This CDR3 contains 13 residues. Trimming removed 4 bases at V and 6 bases at J, with 16 bases between. Each library started from roughly 15 ng of total RNA using the QIAseq Immune Repertoire TCR panel. TCRdb processed the reads anew with MiXCR; each CDR3 protein has one entry. Here the sample spans about 240 distinct CDR3 sequences, about 14% being singletons. The sequence derives from a human donor with melanoma. The sample in question was CD8+ T cells from PBMCs, obtained at baseline or after one month of anti-PD-1 therapy (not recorded which). This chain joins TRBV29-1 and TRBJ2-7, with D possibly matching TRBD1 (5 bases). The CDR3 loop reads CSVAGDSRVEQYF. The DNA of the CDR3 is TGCAGCGTTGCGGGCGACAGTCGTGTCGAGCAGTACTTC.